Following are 30 T cell receptor beta chains from one sample sequenced in a study of blood T cell repertoires in COVID-19 (dated by TCRdb to about 2020). The library was produced with the immunoSEQ multiplex PCR assay. TCRdb took over this immuneACCESS table, retaining in-frame rearrangements with V and J assigned. Such tables are incomplete; in checked studies, under half of the missing clones stem from an unresolved V gene, and the remainder is unexplained. The sample contains some 260,000 clones, about 80% of them found a single time. The top ten clonotypes cover under 4.5% of the sample. Sequenced material: PBMCs or T cells enriched from blood (not recorded which). These receptors all stem from a man aged 25 to 45 with acute COVID-19.

This clone was seen only a few times. The CDR3 reads CASSPQGHGGGYTF. Written as DNA, the CDR3 is TGCGCCAGCAGCCCGCAAGGACACGGCGGAGGCTACACCTTC. The chain joins TRBV4-3 to TRBJ1-2; maybe TRBD1 (5 bases). This CDR3 is 14 amino acids long. Germline-derived CDR1 and CDR2 are LGHNA and YSLEER. V lost 4 bases, J lost 8 bases, and 17 bases lay in between.

This chain connects TRBV12-2 to TRBJ1-6. TRBV12-2 is a listed pseudogene. This CDR3 region has 18 residues. CDR3 protein: CASRLRWRATAYNSPLHF. CDR3 sequence (DNA): TGTGCAAGTCGCTTGCGATGGCGGGCTACCGCATATAATTCACCCCTCCACTTT.

The chain combines TRBV29-1 with TRBJ1-2; a possible D gene is TRBD1 (6 bases). Germline V gene sequence: CDR1 SQVTM, CDR2 ANQGSEA. V lost 6 bases and J 13 bases, leaving 24 bases between the germline ends. This CDR3 has 13 amino acids. The chain's CDR3 is CSVAGDPGFVFTF. In DNA, the CDR3 is TGCAGCGTCGCAGGGGACCCCGGCTTCGTCTTCACCTTC.

This clone has only one observation. This chain uses TRBV6-2 or TRBV6-3 with TRBJ1-1; D not resolved. V was clipped by 0 bases and J by 7 bases, with 6 bases between them. The germline V gene has CDR1 MNHEY and CDR2 SVGEGT. The length of the CDR3 is 12 residues. CDR3 DNA: TGTGCCAGCAGTTACTCGACATTTGAAGCTTTCTTT. Translation: CASSYSTFEAFF.

This chain uses TRBV5-5 with TRBJ2-2; tentative D call: TRBD2 (6 bases). Germline loops: CDR1 SGHKS, CDR2 YYEKEE (reference sequence). The CDR3 length is 15 residues. The V gene lost 2 bases and the J gene lost 6 bases, with 14 bases spanning the gap. The CDR3 spells CASSLRVGEAGELFF. The DNA of the CDR3 is TGTGCCAGCAGCTTAAGGGTTGGGGAGGCCGGGGAGCTGTTTTTT.

The V and J genes are TRBV29-1 and TRBJ2-1, with 9 nucleotides matching TRBD2. Looked up from germline, CDR1 is SQVTM and CDR2 is ANQGSEA. V lost 8 bases to trimming and J lost 4 bases; unmatched junction nucleotides: 12. The CDR3 contains 15 residues. DNA for the CDR3: TGCAGCTTTGGCCTGGCGGGAGGGCCATACAATGAGCAGTTCTTC. This encodes CSFGLAGGPYNEQFF.

This sequence joins TRBV19 and TRBJ2-7, with D perhaps TRBD2 (6 bases). Germline values: CDR1 LNHDA, CDR2 SQIVND (reference sequence). Trimming removed 3 bases from V and 6 bases from J, with 12 bases in between. This CDR3 region has 13 residues. The CDR3 protein is CASSIGDSSEQYV. For the CDR3, the DNA is TGTGCCAGTAGTATTGGGGACTCCAGCGAGCAGTACGTC.

This clone occurred once. The V gene is TRBV6-5, the J gene TRBJ1-6, with D uncertain. Germline-derived CDR1 and CDR2 are MNHEY and SVGAGI. The V gene lost 5 bases and the J gene lost 8 bases, with 7 bases spanning the gap. The CDR3 spans 12 residues. The CDR3 DNA sequence: TGTGCCAGCAGTCGCGGGGATTCACCCCTCCACTTT. Translated, it gives CASSRGDSPLHF.

The chain is built from TRBV27 and TRBJ2-2, with 10 nucleotides matching TRBD2. V was clipped by 4 bases and J by 6 bases; unmatched bases: 14. The CDR3 sequence is 18 residues long. CDR1 is MNHEY, CDR2 SMNVEV, per germline (reference sequence). The CDR3 bases are TGTGCCAGCAGTTATTCGGGACTAGCGTCTAGGCGGGCCGGGGAGCTGTTTTTT. It codes for CASSYSGLASRRAGELFF.

V and J are TRBV2 and TRBJ1-6; TRBD1 aligns across 7 bases. This CDR3 has 15 residues. The ends lost 2 bases at V and 7 bases at J; junction bases unmatched: 5. Germline V lookup: CDR1 SNHLY, CDR2 FYNNEI. CDR3 nucleotides: TGTGCCAGCAGTGAAACGACAGGGAGAAATTCACCCCTCCACTTT. Its translation is CASSETTGRNSPLHF.

This chain links TRBV13 with TRBJ1-1; 9 nucleotides agree with TRBD1. The J segment lost 11 bases and the V segment lost 5 bases, leaving 12 bases of the junction unmatched. This CDR3 comprises 14 residues. Germline V lookup: CDR1 PRHDT, CDR2 FYEKMQ (reference sequence). The CDR3 loop reads CASSPSGTGRKAFF. DNA of the CDR3: TGTGCCAGCAGCCCCTCCGGGACAGGGCGAAAGGCTTTCTTT.

Only a few counts were recorded for this clone. The rearrangement joins TRBV7-8 to TRBJ1-4; no firm D call. The CDR3 has 15 amino acids. V shed 5 bases and J shed 6 bases, with 16 bases lying between them. CDR1 and CDR2 from the germline V gene are SGHVS and FQNEAQ. The CDR3 loop reads CASSLSMGGHEKLFF. CDR3 bases: TGTGCCAGCAGCCTCAGCATGGGAGGTCATGAAAAACTGTTTTTT.

The chain joins TRBV5-4 to TRBJ2-3; 10 bases are shared with TRBD2. V lost 6 bases, J lost 6 bases, and 7 bases stayed unmatched. The germline V gene has CDR1 SGHNT and CDR2 YYREEE (reference sequence). This CDR3 region has 14 residues. This chain's CDR3 is CASTLAGVGDTQYF. In DNA form, the CDR3 reads TGTGCCAGCACTCTAGCGGGAGTCGGTGATACGCAGTATTTT.

The chain links TRBV7-9 to TRBJ2-1; no firm D call. Trimming stripped 5 bases from V and 6 bases from J, with 8 bases between. Germline V gene data show CDR1 as SEHNR and CDR2 as FQNEAQ (reference sequence). CDR3 length: 12 residues. CDR3 DNA sequence: TGTGCCAGCAGCCTCAGTATCAATGAGCAGTTCTTC. Its protein product is CASSLSINEQFF.

V gene TRBV4-1 combines with J gene TRBJ1-4, with 9 bases fitting TRBD1. With V trimmed by 3 bases and J by 6 bases, 11 bases remained unmatched. This CDR3 comprises 17 residues. Germline lookup yields CDR1 MGHRA and CDR2 YSYEKL. CDR3 region: CASSQIGTGPFHEKLFF. CDR3 DNA sequence: TGCGCCAGCAGCCAGATAGGGACAGGGCCATTCCATGAAAAACTGTTTTTT.

For this clone: The junction and the germline gene differ at one end; a read error may be behind it. This chain joins TRBV5-1 and TRBJ2-1; the D is unclear. This CDR3 spans 16 amino acids. The germline V gene encodes CDR1 SGHRS and CDR2 YFSETQ. The CDR3 region is CASSLEGSNTYNEQFF. Written as DNA, the CDR3 is TGTGCCAGCAGCTTGGAAGGTAGCAACACTTACAATGAGCAGTTCTTC.

The rearrangement uses TRBV7-9 and TRBJ1-2; perhaps TRBD1 as D (6 bases). V shed 0 bases and J shed 7 bases, with 18 bases lying between them. Germline V gene data show CDR1 as SEHNR and CDR2 as FQNEAQ (reference sequence). This CDR3 spans 16 amino acids. The CDR3 DNA reads as TGTGCCAGCAGCTTAGCGTTGGGCAGGGGAGTAGGTGGCTACACCTTC. Residues: CASSLALGRGVGGYTF.

With regard to this clone: The junction departs from the called germline gene at one end, perhaps through a read error. This chain joins TRBV7-3 and TRBJ1-1; D is perhaps TRBD1 (5 bases). Germline V gene lookup returns CDR1 SGHTA and CDR2 FQGTGA. The CDR3 is 13 residues long. The CDR3 bases are TGTGCCAGCAGCTTAACGCGCTCGGGGGGATCGGTCTTT. Protein: CASSLTRSGGSVF. Combining the CDR3 with reference TRBV7-3 and TRBJ1-1 gives the whole variable domain GAGVSQTPSNKVTEKGKYVELRCDPISGHTALYWYRQSLGQGPEFLIYFQGTGAADDSGLPNDRFFAVRPEGSVSTLKIQRTERGDSAVYLCASSLTRSGGSVFGQGTRLTVV.

In nucleotides, the CDR3 is TGCGCCAGCAGCTTTAGCGGGCCGGGATACAATGAGCAGTTCTTC. Its protein product is CASSFSGPGYNEQFF. The rearrangement uses TRBV5-1 and TRBJ2-1; TRBD2 matches 7 bases. This CDR3 comprises 15 residues. V was clipped by 2 bases and J by 4 bases; unmatched bases: 6. The germline V gene has CDR1 SGHRS and CDR2 YFSETQ.

V is TRBV5-6 and J is TRBJ1-1, with 7 positions matching TRBD1. V trimming: 4 bases; J trimming: 4 bases; junction bases outside the gene matches: 10. The CDR3 sequence is 15 residues long. Germline-derived CDR1 and CDR2 are SGHDT and YYEEEE. For the CDR3, the DNA is TGTGCCAGCAGCCTGCAGGGGGGAATAGGCACTGAAGCTTTCTTT. This codes for CASSLQGGIGTEAFF.

This clone was seen only once. The chain is built from TRBV7-9 and TRBJ1-6; D ambiguous. CDR3 length equals 15 residues. CDR1 is SEHNR, CDR2 FQNEAQ, per germline (reference sequence). V dropped 4 bases and J dropped 7 bases, with 14 bases sitting between them. The CDR3 is CASSWSRGVNSPLHF. Here the CDR3 DNA reads TGTGCCAGCAGCTGGTCCAGAGGCGTAAATTCACCCCTCCACTTT. The full variable domain, in which reference TRBV7-9 and TRBJ1-6 provide the parts outside the CDR3, is DTGVSQNPRHKITKRGQNVTFRCDPISEHNRLYWYRQTLGQGPEFLTYFQNEAQLEKSRLLSDRFSAERPKGSFSTLEIQRTEQGDSAMYLCASSWSRGVNSPLHFGNGTRLTVT.

As to this clone: Within the sample, other DNA sequences also encode this same CDR3. The rearrangement links TRBV7-3 to TRBJ2-2, with D unresolved. The V end lost 5 bases, the J end lost 8 bases, and 9 bases lay between the germline ends. Germline V gene lookup returns CDR1 SGHTA and CDR2 FQGTGA. The CDR3 has 12 residues. The CDR3 is CASSLSGGELFF. Written as DNA, the CDR3 is TGTGCCAGCAGCCTATCGGGTGGGGAGCTGTTTTTT.

This chain uses TRBV5-4 with TRBJ2-2; D gene ambiguous. CDR1 and CDR2 from the germline V gene are SGHNT and YYREEE (reference sequence). The CDR3 spans 12 residues. V lost 7 bases to trimming and J lost 1 base, with 5 bases between them. The CDR3 DNA is TGTGCCAGCTTCGGGAACACCGGGGAGCTGTTTTTT. It codes for CASFGNTGELFF.

This clone was observed a few times. The chain recombines TRBV6-5 with TRBJ1-4; 10 bases are shared with TRBD1. The V and J ends lost 6 bases and 7 bases, in that order; junction bases with no gene match: 8. The germline CDR1 and CDR2 sequences are MNHEY and SVGAGI. The CDR3 has 15 amino acids. The CDR3 sequence: CASSASTGGVEKLFF. The CDR3 coding sequence is TGTGCCAGCAGCGCCTCGACAGGGGGCGTTGAAAAACTGTTTTTT.

The CDR3 DNA is TGCAGCGTTGGGACAGGGTTTGGCTACACCTTC. Translated: CSVGTGFGYTF. J is TRBJ1-2 and V is TRBV29-1; 8 bases match TRBD1. Trimming at V came to 4 bases and at J to 7 bases, leaving 2 bases not matched to a gene. The CDR3 is 11 amino acids. CDR1 is SQVTM, CDR2 ANQGSEA, per germline.

This clone showed up just a few times. V and J are TRBV12-3 or TRBV12-4 and TRBJ1-1; 8 bases are shared with TRBD1. Trimming cost V 5 bases and J 7 bases; bases outside gene matches: 6. The CDR3 spans 13 residues. The CDR3 DNA is TGTGCCAGCAGTATACGGACAGGGTTTGAAGCTTTCTTT. Its protein is CASSIRTGFEAFF.

The J gene is TRBJ2-5, the V gene TRBV21-1; TRBD1 is taken as the D call from the table, unchecked against the DNA. TRBV21-1 is noted as a pseudogene. The CDR3 spans 16 residues. CDR3 sequence (DNA): TGTGCCAGCAGCAAAGTACGGACAACAAAAAAAGAGACCCAGTACTTC. Its protein is CASSKVRTTKKETQYF.

The chain is built from TRBV19 and TRBJ1-2; 7 nucleotides agree with TRBD1. The CDR3 contains 13 residues. Looked up from germline, CDR1 is LNHDA and CDR2 is SQIVND (reference sequence). Losses at the gene ends were 6 bases for V and 4 bases for J; bases not matched to a gene: 5. CDR3: CASRETGTYGYTF. The CDR3 DNA follows: TGTGCCAGTAGGGAGACAGGGACCTATGGCTACACCTTC.

This clone has a handful of counts. The rearrangement links TRBV19 to TRBJ1-1, with 9 bases identical to TRBD1. Germline CDR1 is LNHDA and CDR2 is SQIVND (reference sequence). The CDR3 loop spans 16 amino acids. Trimming cost V 5 bases and J 4 bases; bases outside gene matches: 11. Here the CDR3 reads CASSAPPGQGSTEAFF. As DNA, the CDR3 is TGTGCCAGTAGTGCTCCTCCGGGACAGGGAAGCACTGAAGCTTTCTTT.

Note on this clone: The junction departs from germline at one end; a sequencing error may be responsible. This chain connects TRBV5-1 to TRBJ1-4; TRBD1 matches 10 bases. This CDR3 has 15 amino acids. CDR1 is SGHRS and CDR2 is YFSETQ in the germline V gene. The CDR3 coding sequence is TGTGCCAGCAGGCGAGGGACAGGGGTAGAAGAAAAACTGTTTTTT. Encoded protein: CASRRGTGVEEKLFF.